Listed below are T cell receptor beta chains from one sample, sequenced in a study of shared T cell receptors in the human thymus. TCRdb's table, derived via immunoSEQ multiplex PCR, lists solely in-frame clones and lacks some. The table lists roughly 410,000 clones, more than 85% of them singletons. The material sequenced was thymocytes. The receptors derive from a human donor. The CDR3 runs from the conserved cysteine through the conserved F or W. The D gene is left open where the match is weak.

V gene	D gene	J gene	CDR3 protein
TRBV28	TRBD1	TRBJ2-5	CASSLSAGDRGPRETQYF
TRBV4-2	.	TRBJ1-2	CASSQDPWKRGGYTF
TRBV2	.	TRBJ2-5	CASSEYGVGETQYF
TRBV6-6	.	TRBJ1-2	CASSYSREENYGYTF
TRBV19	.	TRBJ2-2	CASSIAGGDEELFF
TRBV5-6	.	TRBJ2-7	CASSLMQSYEQYF
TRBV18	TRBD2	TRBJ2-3	CASSPFEGGGSTDTQYF
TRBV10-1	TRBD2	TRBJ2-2	CASSESRVAGDTGELFF
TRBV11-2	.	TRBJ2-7	CASSLDSSGHFSYEQYF
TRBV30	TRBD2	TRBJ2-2	CAWSALLAGGTGELFF
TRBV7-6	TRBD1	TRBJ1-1	CASSQGGNTEAFF
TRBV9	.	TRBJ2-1	CASSVAKSSYNEQFF
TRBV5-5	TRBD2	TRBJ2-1	CASSLAGRGYNEQFF
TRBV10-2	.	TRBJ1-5	CASRLTGMEQPQHF
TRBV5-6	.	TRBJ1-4	CASSLVTSNEKLFF
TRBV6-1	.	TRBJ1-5	CASAGDQPQHF
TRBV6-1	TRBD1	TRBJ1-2	CASRGPGGGYTF
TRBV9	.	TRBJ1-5	CASSHRDPYNQPQHF
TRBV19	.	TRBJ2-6	CASSIDQTESGANVLTF
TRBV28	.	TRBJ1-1	CASSTKNTEAFF
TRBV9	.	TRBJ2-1	CASSVSGERNEQFF
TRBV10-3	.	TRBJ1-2	CAIGRKSGAPYGYTF
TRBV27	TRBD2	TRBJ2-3	CASSLGRETFYPDTQYF
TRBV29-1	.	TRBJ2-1	CSVEDRVGLYNEQFF